Each of the 14 T cell receptor beta chains below was sequenced from the same sample in a study of read filtering for tumor transcriptome and immune sequencing. The library was built from around 0.4 ug RNA with molecular barcoded adaptors for alpha/delta and beta/gamma chains. From the reads, TCRdb called clonotypes with MiXCR, one entry per CDR3 protein. The sample consists of 100,000 to 150,000 distinct CDR3 sequences, around 13% of them appearing once. Sample: a population of CD138-negative cells sorted from bone marrow. The receptors come from a donor at least 40 years old with multiple myeloma.

With regard to this clonotype: The junction departs from the called germline gene at one end, perhaps through a read error. V usage is TRBV24-1 and J usage is TRBJ2-1, with 8 bases matching TRBD2. The CDR3 contains 17 residues. Germline V lookup: CDR1 KGHDR, CDR2 SFDVKD. The CDR3 DNA sequence: TGTGCCACCAGTGATTTGCAGAGCGGGAGCTCCTACAATGAGCGGTTCTTC. Translation gives CATSDLQSGSSYNERFF.

Note on this clonotype: It is likely a read error: a sequence one base away is far more abundant. The V call is TRBV7-2, the J call TRBJ2-3, with D possibly being TRBD1 (5 bases). Per germline, CDR1 SGHTA and CDR2 FQGNSA. The CDR3 has 12 amino acids. CDR3 DNA sequence: TGTGCCAGCAGCTCGAGCACAGGTACGCAGTATTTT. It specifies CASSSSTGTQYF.

This clonotype was seen at least ten times. The chain has TRBV11-2 and TRBJ1-1; perhaps TRBD1 as D (6 bases). The CDR3 length is 13 residues. Germline CDR1 and CDR2: SGHAT and FQNNGV. Trimming left V 5 bases short and J 2 bases short, with 9 bases between. CDR3 sequence: CASSARGNTEAFF. CDR3 bases: TGTGCCAGCAGCGCCAGGGGTAACACTGAAGCTTTCTTT.

The chain employs TRBV5-6 and TRBJ2-7; D not certain. Trimming took 2 bases from V and 7 from J, leaving 7 bases between them. From germline, CDR1 is SGHDT and CDR2 YYEEEE. The CDR3 is 11 residues long. The CDR3 reads CASSFFREQYF. CDR3 DNA sequence: TGTGCCAGCAGCTTTTTCCGGGAGCAGTACTTC.

As regards this clonotype: This may come from a read error, since a much larger clone is one base off. Given the absence of the conserved phenylalanine or tryptophan at the CDR3 end, a read error is likely. The rearrangement links TRBV5-1 to TRBJ2-2, with TRBD2 matching over 7 bases. This CDR3 spans 15 amino acids. Looked up from germline, CDR1 is SGHRS and CDR2 is YFSETQ. After removal of 4 bases from V and 6 bases from J, the junction contained 9 bases not matched to a gene. CDR3 region: CASSLSTSAAGELFL. The CDR3 coding sequence is TGCGCCAGCAGCCTCTCTACTAGCGCAGCCGGGGAGCTGTTTCTT.

The table lists this clonotype with many counts. This chain connects TRBV5-1 to TRBJ2-7, with D possibly matching TRBD2 (6 bases). CDR1 is SGHRS and CDR2 is YFSETQ in the germline V gene. V dropped 4 bases and J dropped 0 bases, with 17 bases sitting between them. The CDR3 contains 16 residues. The CDR3 nucleotides are TGCGCCAGCAGCCGGGCGAGTGGGGAGGCCTCCTACGAGCAGTACTTC. Amino acids: CASSRASGEASYEQYF.

There are many counts of this clonotype. Here the CDR3 reads CASRRGLAGAYYNEQFF. The CDR3, as DNA: TGTGCCAGCAGACGGGGACTAGCGGGAGCATACTACAATGAGCAGTTCTTC. The chain links TRBV2 to TRBJ2-1; 14 bases map to TRBD2. This CDR3 is built from 17 residues. The V gene end was trimmed by 6 bases and the J gene end by 3 bases; junction bases not matched to a gene: 7. Germline CDR1 is SNHLY and CDR2 is FYNNEI.

This clonotype was recorded a few times. A read error may be the cause here, since a much bigger clone is one base away. The chain combines TRBV7-2 with TRBJ2-1; TRBD2 aligns across 8 bases. CDR3 size: 13 residues. Germline V lookup: CDR1 SGHTA, CDR2 FQGNSA. The CDR3 sequence: CASCFGTSGRQFF. CDR3 bases: TGTGCCAGCTGCTTCGGTACTAGCGGTCGCCAGTTCTTC.

This clonotype was observed a few times. The germline gene is not matched at one end of the junction; a read error may be the cause. The chain carries TRBV28 and TRBJ2-5; D is ambiguous. The CDR3 is 14 amino acids. Germline V gene sequence: CDR1 MDHEN, CDR2 SYDVKM. The CDR3 DNA is TGTGCCAGCAGTCCCGGAGTCTACCAAGAGACCCAGCACTTC. Protein: CASSPGVYQETQHF.

The sample holds a few counts of this clonotype. Here the CDR3 reads CASSPRTATNEKLFF. The CDR3 nucleotides read TGTGCCAGCAGCCCTAGGACAGCAACTAATGAAAAACTGTTTTTT. The chain couples TRBV6-2 or TRBV6-3 to TRBJ1-4; TRBD1 is a possible D gene (6 bases). CDR3 length: 15 amino acids. The germline gives CDR1 MNHEY, CDR2 SVGEGT. V was pared by 6 bases and J by 0 bases, with 11 bases between.

This clonotype was recorded at least ten times. This sequence joins TRBV11-2 and TRBJ2-3; D is perhaps TRBD2 (6 bases). The V gene lost 4 bases and the J gene lost 4 bases, with 12 bases spanning the gap. This CDR3 region has 14 residues. CDR1 SGHAT and CDR2 FQNNGV come from the germline V gene. CDR3 in DNA: TGTGCCAGCAGCTCCCGCCCGGGAGCAGATACGCAGTATTTT. Translating gives CASSSRPGADTQYF.

The chain is built from TRBV6-2 or TRBV6-3 and TRBJ2-2, with TRBD2 identical over 14 bases. This CDR3 region has 17 residues. Germline CDR1 is MNHEY and CDR2 is SVGEGT. V dropped 6 bases and J dropped 2; count of bases not matched to a gene: 5. This CDR3 is CASRGTSGRSNTGELFF. The DNA for the CDR3 is TGTGCCAGCAGAGGGACTAGCGGGAGATCTAACACCGGGGAGCTGTTTTTT.

This clonotype showed up many times. CDR3 in DNA: TGTGCCAGCAGCTTAGAGGTGTGGACATCCGAGTCCGATACGCAGTATTTT. It codes for CASSLEVWTSESDTQYF. The gene calls are TRBV7-2 and TRBJ2-3; possibly TRBD1 for D (5 bases). Trimming removed 1 base from V and 6 bases from J, with 20 bases in between. The CDR3 has 17 amino acids. CDR1 is SGHTA, CDR2 FQGNSA, per germline.

CDR3 bases: TGCGCCAGCAGCTACCATCAACGGGTCAATCAGCCCCAGCATTTT. Translated: CASSYHQRVNQPQHF. The V call is TRBV4-1, the J call TRBJ1-5, with D unclear. The V end lost 5 bases, the J end lost 3 bases, and 14 bases lay between the germline ends. The germline CDR1 and CDR2 sequences are MGHRA and YSYEKL. This CDR3 contains 15 residues.